What follows describes a single T cell receptor beta chain. Its matching antigen is unknown. In the same sample, other DNA sequences code for this CDR3. This entry comes from a study of cytomegalovirus exposure and HLA in healthy donors. Broader study findings: TCR beta V- and J-gene trimming was later associated with a missense DCLRE1C variant. Researchers catalogued roughly 170 TCR beta chains as cytomegalovirus-associated.

The PCR ran on 60 Vbeta and 13 Jbeta primers. Using immunoSEQ multiplex PCR, the repertoire was profiled, and TCRdb retains in-frame clones only, with some absent. Among roughly 180,000 clones listed, approximately 80% were seen once. This CDR3 has 12 residues. Germline V lookup: CDR1 WNHNN, CDR2 SYGVQD (reference sequence). Trimming removed 0 bases from V and 6 bases from J, with 4 bases in between. The chain joins TRBV10-1 to TRBJ2-3, with unresolved D. Sequenced input: PBMCs. The TCR comes from a woman between 18 and 30 years old in good health and CMV-seronegative. CDR3 protein: CASSESEDTQYF. The CDR3 nucleotides are TGCGCCAGCAGTGAGTCGGAGGATACGCAGTATTTT.